This TCR beta chain was identified during a study of PD-L1 blockade in urothelial cancer (dated by TCRdb to between 2016 and 2019). For the study in its entirety: All patients started therapy in about 2014 and received atezolizumab 1,200 mg intravenously every 3 weeks. A median of around 150,000 T cells and some 90,000 unique TCRs was obtained from blood samples, and a median clonality of approximately 0.077 was observed. Pretreatment blood TCR-seq was available for 30 or so patients, at least one posttreatment blood collection was obtained for some 25 patients, and tumor TCR-seq was available for some 25 patients. About 85% of the roughly 29 patients were identified as males with urothelial cancer of bladder origin, and a prior smoking history was reported by 18 of 29 patients. Durable clinical benefit was achieved by nine patients but not by the remaining 20. Pretreatment tumor samples and matched peripheral blood, collected serially before and after atezolizumab treatment, underwent TCR sequencing. In the same patients who had TCR sequencing, pretreatment tumors also underwent whole exome sequencing and RNA sequencing. Progression-free survival longer than 6 months counted as durable clinical benefit, and TCR features were additionally tested against both progression-free and overall survival. The study, an exploratory multi-omic analysis, examined somatic, immune and clinical correlates of response to PD-L1 blockade with atezolizumab in urothelial cancer. Patients had an ECOG performance status of 0 or 1 and had received between 0 and 3 prior chemotherapy regimens. Blood samples were analyzed at 3 weeks after treatment start (second dose) and at 6 weeks after treatment start. Overall study outcomes, separate from this receptor: Because the sample size was small (n ≈ 30) and many exploratory analyses were performed, the results are intended to be hypothesis-generating. Improved progression-free and overall survival was found to be associated with pretreatment peripheral blood TCR clonality below the median. At 3 weeks after the start of treatment, tumor-associated TCR clones in peripheral blood had expanded more in patients with durable benefit (n of about 20, p = 0.022).

Notes on this clone: This clone's antigen is unknown. No per-base quality is available; no much larger clone lies one base away.

Looking up the germline V gene (reference sequence) yields CDR1 MNHNY and CDR2 SVGAGI. The CDR3, cysteine through phenylalanine, is 15 amino acids long. Only the CDR3 part of the read is kept: 45 bases, read in frame from the first base. Clipping removes 6 bases from V and 0 bases from J, with 4 as the unmatched junction base count. Per the publication, the time point label means: peripheral blood 6 weeks after treatment start. The cohort included some 30 patients with locally advanced or metastatic urothelial carcinoma who were treated at Memorial Sloan Kettering on a trial protocol. Peripheral blood mononuclear cells were collected pretreatment and during treatment, with between 1 and 8 total time points per patient. The Qiagen DNeasy Blood extraction kit was used to purify genomic DNA from total PBMCs and from tumor samples. Collected pretreatment and during treatment, PBMCs were isolated and stored as previously described.

To estimate absolute template abundance from read counts, synthetic TCR analog templates were spiked into each PCR. Using the immunoSEQ assay, TCRbeta CDR3 regions were amplified from genomic DNA with bias-controlled V and J gene primers. Rearranged TCRbeta segments were sequenced at approximately 20X coverage. The paper's data handling went like this. Clustering was used to correct sequencing errors, and CDR3s were annotated against IMGT to assign V, D and J genes. Out-of-frame and stop-codon sequences were excluded, and only productive TCRbeta rearrangements were used in downstream analyses. Clonality was calculated as one minus the Shannon entropy normalized by the log of the number of unique productive sequences. Fisher's exact test with Benjamini-Hochberg correction, at a threshold of adjusted p below 0.01, was used to find clones that differed between time points or between blood and tumor. The clones in this table, taken by TCRdb from immuneACCESS, are in-frame only. Not every clone is retained; where verified, under half of the shortfall comes from an unresolved V gene, and the cause of the rest is unknown. For V, J and clone size, that table is used; D and trimming come from the DNA. For this sample the table gives about 41,000 clones, of which around 83% were detected only once. The top ten clones comprise roughly 2.5% of the sample.

This specimen consisted of PBMCs, obtained around atezolizumab (anti-PD-L1) treatment. The sequence links TRBV6-6 to TRBJ1-5; TRBD1 matches 8 bases in the middle. This sequence originates from a man between 70 and 80 years old with urothelial cancer. The CDR3 reads CASRKQGDSNQPQHF. The nucleotides read TGTGCCAGCAGAAAACAGGGGGATAGCAATCAGCCCCAGCATTTT.